The clone carrying this T cell receptor (beta chain) was found once. Data came from immunoSEQ multiplex PCR; TCRdb stores just in-frame clones and leaves some out. The sample lists around 250,000 clones, under 75% occurring once. These data are taken from a study of cytotoxic CD8 clonotypes in ibrutinib-treated CLL. Study as a whole: On average, 94,082 productive rearrangements and a few hundred thousand productive templates per sample.

Germline CDR1 is SGHRS and CDR2 is YFSETQ. The CDR3 covers 15 residues. V lost 0 bases, J lost 7 bases, and 17 bases lay in between. The source is a human donor with chronic lymphocytic leukemia. The source material was PBMCs, sampled after 24 months of ibrutinib treatment. The chain couples TRBV5-1 to TRBJ2-7; tentative D call: TRBD2 (6 bases). CDR3 region: CASSLGDFSVREQYF. DNA of the CDR3: TGCGCCAGCAGCTTGGGGGACTTCTCCGTGAGAGAGCAGTACTTC.